This TCR beta chain comes out of a study of graft-versus-host responses after intestinal transplantation. Study-level information: All recipients were given anti-thymocyte globulin induction, and tacrolimus and steroids were then administered for three to four years.

Germline CDR1 and CDR2: LNHDA and SQIVND (reference sequence). CDR3 length: 17 amino acids. Trimming removed 8 bases from V and 0 bases from J, with 20 bases in between. Sequencing was performed with immunoSEQ multiplex PCR; in TCRdb, only in-frame clones are kept and a portion is missing. The data show around 120,000 clones, about 95% seen once. In its sample, this clone was seen once. Its specificity is unknown. Study-wide points: GvH clones were found in recipient marrow; some appeared first in ileum or blood. Graft-versus-host to host-versus-graft clonal ratios in allografts were high in patients with graft-donor T cell macrochimerism.

The chain uses TRBV19 and TRBJ1-5; D is unclear. The material was unstimulated CD8+ T cells sorted from spleen or lymph node cells, obtained before intestinal transplant. The sequence derives from a human donor who received an intestinal transplant. The CDR3 DNA reads TGTGCCAGTCGTAGGGTGGGCGAGACACTTAGCAATCAGCCCCAGCATTTT. It specifies CASRRVGETLSNQPQHF.